One and the same sample provided the 23 T cell receptor beta chains below, sequenced in a study of shared clonotypes between healthy human individuals (TCRdb year 2020). Libraries were built with the immunoSEQ multiplex PCR assay. In TCRdb, the immuneACCESS table is reduced to in-frame sequences with V and J assigned. These tables do not hold every clone; where another copy was compared, an unresolved V gene accounts for under half, and the others remain unexplained. This sample lists around 550,000 clones; around 95% were detected once. The ten largest clones take up 0.11% of the sample. CD8 naive samples were obtained by positive selection for CCR7 among CD45RO-negative cells, yielding a CD45RA+CCR7+ population from which TemRA cells were excluded. Sequences were obtained from naive CD8+ T cells sorted from blood. Per the publication, the cell subset or site label means: CD45RA+CCR7+. The receptor set was obtained from a woman aged 25 to 39 in good health.

V usage is TRBV29-1 and J usage is TRBJ2-7; 8 bases align to TRBD1. J was trimmed by 5 bases and V by 1 base; bases with no gene match: 7. Germline CDR1 SQVTM, CDR2 ANQGSEA. This CDR3 comprises 14 residues. Written as DNA, the CDR3 is TGCAGCGTTGAAGGTCGGACAGGGCTCCACGAGCAGTACTTC. It is translated as CSVEGRTGLHEQYF.

The chain couples TRBV18 to TRBJ2-7; 8 nucleotides agree with TRBD2. CDR1 KGHSH and CDR2 LQKENI come from the germline V gene. With 5 bases clipped from V and 4 bases from J, the junction kept 13 bases outside the gene matches. The CDR3 has 16 amino acids. DNA for the CDR3: TGTGCCAGCTCATCCTCGACTAGCGAGTTCGCATACGAGCAGTACTTC. Translated, it gives CASSSSTSEFAYEQYF.

J is TRBJ2-7 and V is TRBV19; D perhaps matches TRBD2 (6 bases). The CDR3 runs 14 residues. Trimming stripped 3 bases from V and 6 bases from J, with 15 bases between. CDR1 and CDR2 from the germline V gene are LNHDA and SQIVND (reference sequence). The CDR3: CASSMLGGGIEQYF. CDR3 nucleotides: TGTGCCAGTAGTATGTTGGGTGGCGGGATCGAGCAGTACTTC.

The chain is built from TRBV7-9 and TRBJ2-7; 9 nucleotides agree with TRBD2. From germline, CDR1 is SEHNR and CDR2 FQNEAQ (reference sequence). CDR3 length: 16 amino acids. Trimming at V came to 1 base and at J to 2 bases, leaving 6 bases not matched to a gene. The CDR3 region is CASSLGGAGGPYEQYF. In DNA, the CDR3 is TGTGCCAGCAGCTTAGGTGGTGCGGGAGGGCCCTACGAGCAGTACTTC.

Concerning this clone: Other DNA sequences in this specimen translate into the identical CDR3. V usage is TRBV27 and J usage is TRBJ2-1; 14 bases map to TRBD2. This CDR3 has 15 amino acids. J was trimmed by 6 bases and V by 5 bases; bases with no gene match: 3. Germline assignment: CDR1 MNHEY and CDR2 SMNVEV (reference sequence). The CDR3 region has the DNA TGTGCCAGCAGTCCCGGGACTAGCGGGAGCAATGAGCAGTTCTTC. As protein: CASSPGTSGSNEQFF.

Details on this clone: Different DNA sequences within this sample yield the same CDR3. The rearrangement links TRBV27 to TRBJ2-7; TRBD2 matches 14 bases. The germline gives CDR1 MNHEY, CDR2 SMNVEV (reference sequence). The CDR3 is 15 amino acids. The ends lost 3 bases at V and 3 bases at J; junction bases unmatched: 1. As DNA, the CDR3 is TGTGCCAGCAGTTTTGGGACTAGCGGGAGCTACGAGCAGTACTTC. Its protein is CASSFGTSGSYEQYF.

V is TRBV2 and J is TRBJ1-2; 7 bases agree with TRBD1. V was pared by 0 bases and J by 6 bases, with 4 bases of the junction left unmatched. This CDR3 region has 14 residues. Germline-derived CDR1 and CDR2 are SNHLY and FYNNEI. The CDR3 spells CASSEAPTGNGYTF. DNA of the CDR3: TGTGCCAGCAGTGAAGCGCCGACAGGGAATGGCTACACCTTC.

This chain uses TRBV5-6 with TRBJ2-3; D is perhaps TRBD1 or TRBD2 (6 bases each). V was trimmed by 0 bases and J by 7 bases, leaving 9 bases between them. CDR3 length: 13 residues. The V gene's germline CDR1 is SGHDT and CDR2 YYEEEE. CDR3: CASSLDRDYTQYF. The CDR3 DNA follows: TGTGCCAGCAGCTTGGACAGGGACTATACGCAGTATTTT.

CDR3 sequence reads: CASSLGASNYNEQFF. DNA for the CDR3: TGTGCCAGCAGCTTAGGGGCTAGCAACTACAATGAGCAGTTCTTC. The genes are TRBV7-7 and TRBJ2-1, with TRBD2 as a possible D gene (5 bases). CDR1 is SSHAT and CDR2 is FNYEAQ in the germline V gene (reference sequence). The CDR3 spans 15 residues. Trimming took 1 base from V and 3 from J, leaving 10 bases between them.

This chain links TRBV7-9 with TRBJ2-7; D possibly corresponds to TRBD2 (6 bases). The CDR3 sequence is 14 residues long. Per the germline V gene, CDR1 is SEHNR and CDR2 is FQNEAQ (reference sequence). Trimming took off 5 bases at V and 3 bases at J, with 14 bases between the two ends. This chain's CDR3 is CASSPRGGYYEQYF. CDR3 DNA sequence: TGTGCCAGCAGCCCAAGAGGAGGGTACTACGAGCAGTACTTC. The whole variable domain, remainder taken from reference TRBV7-9 and TRBJ2-7, is DTGVSQNPRHKITKRGQNVTFRCDPISEHNRLYWYRQTLGQGPEFLTYFQNEAQLEKSRLLSDRFSAERPKGSFSTLEIQRTEQGDSAMYLCASSPRGGYYEQYFGPGTRLTVT.

Written as DNA, the CDR3 is TGTGCCAGCAGTTTCACAGGAGCTAATGAAAAACTGTTTTTT. Translating gives CASSFTGANEKLFF. This rearrangement joins TRBV27 to TRBJ1-4, with a weak D call TRBD1 (5 bases). CDR3 length: 14 amino acids. The germline gives CDR1 MNHEY, CDR2 SMNVEV (reference sequence). The V and J ends lost 3 bases and 3 bases respectively, with 8 bases between them.

This clone was seen a few times. The chain links TRBV7-9 to TRBJ1-1; a possible D gene is TRBD1 (6 bases). The CDR3 loop spans 12 amino acids. Germline assignment: CDR1 SEHNR and CDR2 FQNEAQ (reference sequence). V was pared by 5 bases and J by 5 bases, with 9 bases between. Written as DNA, the CDR3 is TGTGCCAGCAGCCATCAGGGGACTGAAGCTTTCTTT. Its protein is CASSHQGTEAFF.

CDR3 amino acids: CASSLVYGQPQHF. CDR3 nucleotide sequence: TGTGCCAGCAGCTTAGTATATGGTCAGCCCCAGCATTTT. This chain joins TRBV11-2 and TRBJ1-5; D gene ambiguous. The CDR3 is 13 residues long. V gave up 1 base and J gave up 6 bases, with 7 bases separating them. Germline CDR1 reads SGHAT; CDR2 reads FQNNGV.

This rearrangement joins TRBV5-4 to TRBJ1-1, with D maybe TRBD1 (5 bases). CDR1 and CDR2 (germline): SGHNT, YYREEE (reference sequence). V gave up 5 bases and J gave up 4 bases, with 6 bases separating them. The length of the CDR3 is 11 residues. CDR3 loop: CASRRGTEAFF. The CDR3 DNA reads TGTGCCAGCAGGAGGGGCACTGAAGCTTTCTTT.

The chain carries TRBV7-9 and TRBJ2-5, with 7 bases aligning to TRBD2. The germline CDR1 and CDR2 sequences are SEHNR and FQNEAQ (reference sequence). This CDR3 spans 17 amino acids. V shed 6 bases and J 0 bases; nucleotides not matched to a gene: 13. The CDR3 protein is CASSHLGSSGYQETQYF. CDR3 DNA sequence: TGTGCCAGCAGTCACCTTGGCAGTAGCGGGTACCAAGAGACCCAGTACTTC.

This clone appeared a single time. The chain combines TRBV27 with TRBJ2-7, with 11 positions matching TRBD2. CDR1 MNHEY and CDR2 SMNVEV come from the germline V gene (reference sequence). Trimming at V came to 6 bases and at J to 4 bases, leaving 5 bases not matched to a gene. This CDR3 has 14 amino acids. The CDR3 sequence is CASSVLAGDYEQYF. The CDR3 coding sequence is TGTGCCAGCAGCGTACTAGCGGGAGATTACGAGCAGTACTTC.

A remark on this clone: The junction differs from germline at one of its ends, possibly a read error. The J gene is TRBJ2-7, the V gene TRBV27, with 8 bases lining up with TRBD1. Germline V gene sequence: CDR1 MNHEY, CDR2 SMNVEV (reference sequence). The CDR3 is 15 amino acids. CDR3 region: CASSVSGGGYYEQYF. CDR3 DNA sequence: TGTGCCAGCAGTGTATCAGGGGGCGGCTACTACGAGCAGTACTTC.

The chain recombines TRBV5-4 with TRBJ2-7; D perhaps matches TRBD1 (6 bases). Per germline, CDR1 SGHNT and CDR2 YYREEE (reference sequence). The CDR3 contains 14 residues. Trimming cost V 0 bases and J 6 bases, with 13 bases left between them. DNA for the CDR3: TGTGCCAGCAGCTTGGGGGCTCAACAGGGCGAGCAGTACTTC. Translated: CASSLGAQQGEQYF.

This chain joins TRBV19 and TRBJ2-6; 7 nucleotides match TRBD1. The CDR3 is 22 amino acids. CDR1 and CDR2 (germline): LNHDA, SQIVND (reference sequence). V was clipped by 10 bases and J by 1 base; unmatched bases: 28. The chain's CDR3 is CATALTAGTVITQRSGANVLTF. The CDR3, as DNA: TGTGCCACCGCCTTGACTGCCGGGACAGTAATAACCCAGAGATCTGGGGCCAACGTCCTGACTTTC.

The chain combines TRBV9 with TRBJ2-1, with unresolved D. V was trimmed by 4 bases and J by 2 bases, leaving 16 bases between them. Germline V gene lookup returns CDR1 SGDLS and CDR2 YYNGEE. CDR3 length equals 16 residues. The CDR3 DNA sequence: TGTGCCAGCAGCCTTCAGGACCCGGGCCCCTACAATGAGCAGTTCTTC. Translation gives CASSLQDPGPYNEQFF.

V usage is TRBV21-1 and J usage is TRBJ2-1; the listed D gene, TRBD2, was not tested against the DNA. TRBV21-1 is listed as a pseudogene. This CDR3 comprises 14 residues. The DNA for the CDR3 is TGTGCCAGCCATAGAACCGGGACTTACAATGAGCAGTTCTTC. Translation: CASHRTGTYNEQFF.

The V and J genes are TRBV4-2 and TRBJ2-5; 7 positions agree with TRBD2. The J call is uncertain, as TRBJ2-7 better fits the DNA end. The germline V gene has CDR1 LGHNA and CDR2 YNFKEQ. CDR3 size: 13 residues. The CDR3 loop is CASSRDYSYEQYF. CDR3 bases: TGTGCCAGCAGCCGGGACTATAGCTACGAGCAGTACTTC.

This clone was picked up one time. The chain has TRBV5-1 and TRBJ2-7; 15 bases are shared with TRBD2. Unmatched junction bases numbered 10, after V lost 4 bases and J lost 5 bases. The CDR3 loop spans 17 amino acids. Germline CDR1 is SGHRS and CDR2 is YFSETQ. The CDR3 DNA follows: TGCGCCAGCAGCGAAAGGACTAGCGGGAGGGTTCGCAACGAGCAGTACTTC. Its translation is CASSERTSGRVRNEQYF.